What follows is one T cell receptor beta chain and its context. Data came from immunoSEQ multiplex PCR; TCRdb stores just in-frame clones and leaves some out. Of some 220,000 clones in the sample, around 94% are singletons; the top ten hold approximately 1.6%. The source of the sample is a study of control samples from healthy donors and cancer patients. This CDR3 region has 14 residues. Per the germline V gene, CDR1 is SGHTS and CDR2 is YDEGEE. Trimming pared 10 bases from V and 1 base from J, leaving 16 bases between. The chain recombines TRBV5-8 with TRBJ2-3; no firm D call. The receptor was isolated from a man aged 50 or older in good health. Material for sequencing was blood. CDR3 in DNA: TGTGCCGGCCTTAAAGGTCTGGGCACAGATACGCAGTATTTT. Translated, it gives CAGLKGLGTDTQYF.